This T cell receptor beta chain emerged from a study of blood T cell repertoires in COVID-19. Study information: From the United States, Italy and Spain came samples of acute and convalescent COVID-19. T cells, B-cell-depleted T cells, or PBMCs supplied cDNA or gDNA.

Those who participated ranged in age from roughly 18 to 90 years and resided in approximately 23 US areas. Clinical histories supplied by participants themselves formed the basis of cohort assignment. Trimming cost V 6 bases and J 5 bases; bases outside gene matches: 3. Germline V gene lookup returns CDR1 LGHNT and CDR2 FRNRAP. This CDR3 region has 13 residues. The assay was immunoSEQ multiplex PCR, and TCRdb's table has in-frame clones only and misses some. Among some 430,000 clones listed, less than 95% were seen once. Sequenced: PBMCs or T cells enriched from blood (not recorded which). The chain employs TRBV12-5 and TRBJ1-5, with 8 positions matching TRBD1. The clonotype comes from a man aged 18 to 30 who had recovered from COVID-19. CDR3 loop: CASGDREDQPQHF. The CDR3 DNA reads TGTGCTAGTGGGGACAGGGAGGATCAGCCCCAGCATTTT.